Below, 8 T cell receptor beta chains from the same sample are listed, as sequenced in a study of shared clonotypes between healthy human individuals. Profiled with immunoSEQ multiplex PCR; TCRdb holds only in-frame clones, not every one. The repertoire holds approximately 1.1 million clones, about four fifths seen once, with more than 0.5% in the top ten. Sequenced input: memory CD4+ T cells from PBMCs. Subset of the sample: CD45RA-negative fraction. The receptors were gathered from a man younger than 35 in good health. Some clones in this sample may be carry-over from other donors' samples.

This rearrangement joins TRBV9 to TRBJ2-5; TRBD2 aligns across 7 bases. The V gene's germline CDR1 is SGDLS and CDR2 YYNGEE. The CDR3 length is 16 residues. V was pared by 3 bases and J by 1 base, with 9 bases of the junction left unmatched. CDR3 protein: CASSAPRASGQETQYF. The CDR3 DNA reads TGTGCCAGCAGCGCCCCGAGGGCTAGCGGCCAAGAGACCCAGTACTTC.

V gene TRBV27 combines with J gene TRBJ1-3; D ambiguous. CDR1 and CDR2 (germline): MNHEY, SMNVEV (reference sequence). The CDR3 length is 15 residues. The ends were cut back, 4 bases at V and 0 bases at J, with 10 bases in the middle. The CDR3 DNA reads as TGTGCCAGCAGTTCGGCGGCCAACTCTGGAAACACCATATATTTT. This sequence encodes CASSSAANSGNTIYF.

The chain uses TRBV6-5 and TRBJ2-1, with D perhaps matching TRBD1 or TRBD2 (5 bases each). The CDR3 sequence is 14 residues long. The V and J ends lost 3 bases and 8 bases respectively, with 14 bases between them. CDR1 is MNHEY, CDR2 SVGAGI, per germline. The CDR3 sequence: CASSYGTPRDEQFF. For the CDR3, the DNA is TGTGCCAGCAGTTATGGGACCCCAAGGGATGAGCAGTTCTTC.

The chain is built from TRBV7-3 and TRBJ1-2; 8 positions match TRBD1. Unmatched junction bases numbered 10, after V lost 5 bases and J lost 8 bases. The length of the CDR3 is 14 residues. Germline loops: CDR1 SGHTA, CDR2 FQGTGA. CDR3 nucleotides: TGTGCCAGCAGCCCACAGGGGGTGACAGGCGGCTACACCTTC. Protein: CASSPQGVTGGYTF.

The sample holds a few counts of this clone. The chain combines TRBV5-3 with TRBJ1-5; D ambiguous. TRBV5-3 is marked as an open reading frame, function uncertain. This CDR3 is built from 17 residues. V was shortened by 3 bases and J by 0 bases, with 16 bases between the two germline ends. CDR3 in DNA: TGTGCCAGAAGCTCAGCGTCAGACTTTAATAGCAATCAGCCCCAGCATTTT. Amino acids: CARSSASDFNSNQPQHF.

The genes are TRBV12-2 and TRBJ2-7; TRBD1, the table's D call, was not compared with the DNA. TRBV12-2 is designated a pseudogene. CDR3 size: 15 residues. The CDR3 nucleotides read TGTGCAAGTCGCGGAGACAGTCAGAGCTCCTACGAGCAGTACTTC. Amino acids: CASRGDSQSSYEQYF.

This clone was seen just once. Different DNA sequences within this sample yield the same CDR3. The chain uses TRBV7-2 and TRBJ1-1, with 7 bases that match TRBD1. Looked up from germline, CDR1 is SGHTA and CDR2 is FQGNSA. J gave up 4 bases and V 1 base, and 6 bases lay outside the gene matches. There are 15 residues in the CDR3. The CDR3 reads CASSLVGQGVTEAFF. CDR3 DNA sequence: TGTGCCAGCAGCTTAGTGGGCCAGGGGGTCACTGAAGCTTTCTTT.

The rearrangement links TRBV30 to TRBJ1-2; D is possibly TRBD1 (6 bases). This CDR3 is 14 amino acids long. Germline V gene lookup returns CDR1 GTSNPN and CDR2 SVGIG (reference sequence). Trimming took off 2 bases at V and 11 bases at J, with 21 bases between the two ends. Written as DNA, the CDR3 is TGTGCCTGGAGTCTAACAGGGAACTATTATTGGTACACCTTC. It specifies CAWSLTGNYYWYTF.